This record covers a single TCR beta chain. Its antigen remains undetermined. Per-base quality was not reported, and no clone a single base away is much larger than it. Library prep was done by PCR. The run used an Illumina HiSeq 2500. TCR libraries were prepared with molecular barcoding, using unique molecular identifiers to normalize TCRbeta repertoire quantification. TCRdb's own reprocessing of the public reads used fastp at Q25 and MiXCR and kept productive beta chains. Under each unique CDR3 protein, matching rows form one entry showing the most common genes and DNA. The sample records hundreds of thousands of distinct CDR3 sequences, 15% to 20% of which are singletons. Clones ranked in the top ten supply just over 40% of the sample. CDR1 DFQATT and CDR2 SNEGSKA are derived from the germline V gene (reference sequence). The CDR3, from cysteine to phenylalanine, totals 13 residues. Solely the CDR3 DNA is kept, with 39 bases framed from the first base. Compared with germline, V lacks 3 bases and J lacks 6 bases; bases without a gene match: 4.

In the paper's terms, the treatment or condition label means: allogeneic hematopoietic cell transplantation with graft depleted of TCRalphabeta T cells and CD19 B cells. TCRalphabeta/CD19-depleted allogeneic hematopoietic cell grafts were given to the transplant recipients, all of whom were children. The data stem from a study of T-cell reconstitution after alpha-beta-depleted transplantation in children (dated by TCRdb to 2015 to 2016). In the study overall: T-cell immune reconstitution after TCRalphabeta/CD19-depleted allogeneic hematopoietic cell transplantation in children was quantitatively tracked in the study by means of TCR repertoire profiling. Here is what the overall study found, with its caveats: In some patients, high TCRbeta diversity at day 60 was attributed to recipient T cells and intrathymic progenitors that had survived conditioning. About two months after transplant, the apparently early recovery of alphabetaT-cell counts reportedly depended on just several hundred clones that had expanded rapidly and came from non-depleted graft cells. Hyperexpanded clone frequencies declined over subsequent months; after one year, T-cell counts and TCRbeta diversity were mostly attributed to newly produced T cells.

Sequenced here: PBMCs, mostly from graft donor cells, sampled 360 days after TCRalphabeta/CD19-depleted stem cell transplant. The receptor's source is a male patient aged 2 to 9 who had a stem cell transplant for acute lymphoblastic leukemia, so the T cells may come from the graft donor. The rearrangement combines TRBV20-1 with TRBJ1-5, with TRBD1 matching 8 junction bases. The DNA sequence follows: TGCAGTGCTAGGCCAGGGGGCGGTCAGCCCCAGCATTTT. This sequence encodes CSARPGGGQPQHF.